Sequencing of this TCR beta chain was carried out in a study of blood T cell repertoires in COVID-19. Study-wide background: From T cells, B-cell-depleted T cells, or PBMCs came the material, which was cDNA or gDNA.

Participant age was 18 to 89 years, and participants resided in about two dozen US areas. Here immunoSEQ multiplex PCR was the method, and the copy in TCRdb shows in-frame clones only, minus some. The sample records around 430,000 clones, approximately 87% being singletons. Germline V gene sequence: CDR1 SGHRS, CDR2 YFSETQ. The CDR3 runs to 18 residues. Trimming cost V 0 bases and J 0 bases; bases outside gene matches: 7. The specimen was PBMCs or T cells enriched from blood (not recorded which). The sequence was collected from a woman aged 45 to 65 who had recovered from COVID-19. V gene TRBV5-1 combines with J gene TRBJ1-4, with TRBD1 identical over 8 bases. The CDR3 region is CASSLADRGSATNEKLFF. The DNA for the CDR3 is TGCGCCAGCAGCTTGGCAGACAGGGGCAGTGCAACTAATGAAAAACTGTTTTTT.